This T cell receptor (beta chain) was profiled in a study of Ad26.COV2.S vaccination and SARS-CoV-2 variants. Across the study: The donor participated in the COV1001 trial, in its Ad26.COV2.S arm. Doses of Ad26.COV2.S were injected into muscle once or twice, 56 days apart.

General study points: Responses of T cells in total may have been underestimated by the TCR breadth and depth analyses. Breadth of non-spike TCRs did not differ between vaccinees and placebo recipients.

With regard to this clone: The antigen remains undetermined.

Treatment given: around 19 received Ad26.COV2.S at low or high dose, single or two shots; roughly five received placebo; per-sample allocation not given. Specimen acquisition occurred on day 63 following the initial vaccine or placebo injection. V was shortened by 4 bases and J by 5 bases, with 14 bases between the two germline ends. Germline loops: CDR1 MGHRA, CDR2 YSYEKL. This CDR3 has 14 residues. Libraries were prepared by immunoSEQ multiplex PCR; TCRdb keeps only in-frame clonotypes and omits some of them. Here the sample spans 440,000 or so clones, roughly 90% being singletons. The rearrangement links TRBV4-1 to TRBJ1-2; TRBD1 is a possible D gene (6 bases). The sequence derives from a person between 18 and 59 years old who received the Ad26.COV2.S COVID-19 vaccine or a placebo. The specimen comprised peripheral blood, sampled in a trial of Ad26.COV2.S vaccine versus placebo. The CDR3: CASSPSGVGYGYTF. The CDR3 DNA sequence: TGCGCCAGCAGCCCTTCAGGGGTTGGGTATGGCTACACCTTC.